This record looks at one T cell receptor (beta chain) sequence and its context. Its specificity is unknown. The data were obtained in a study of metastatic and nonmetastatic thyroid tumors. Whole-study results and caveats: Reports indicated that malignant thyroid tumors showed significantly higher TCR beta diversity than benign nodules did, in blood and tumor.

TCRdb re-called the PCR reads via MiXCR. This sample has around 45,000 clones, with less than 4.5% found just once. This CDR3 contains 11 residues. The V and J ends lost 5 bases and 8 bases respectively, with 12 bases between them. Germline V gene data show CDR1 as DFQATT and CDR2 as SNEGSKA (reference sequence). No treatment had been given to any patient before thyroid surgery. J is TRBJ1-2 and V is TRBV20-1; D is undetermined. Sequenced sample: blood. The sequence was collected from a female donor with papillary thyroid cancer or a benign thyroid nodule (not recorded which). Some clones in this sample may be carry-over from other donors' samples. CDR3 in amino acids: CSASAQRGYTF. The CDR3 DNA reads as TGCAGTGCTTCGGCTCAGAGGGGCTACACCTTC.